These T cell receptor beta chains were read from a single sample in a study of blood T cell repertoires in COVID-19. Using immunoSEQ multiplex PCR, the repertoire was profiled, and TCRdb retains in-frame clones only, with some absent. The data contain a few hundred thousand clones, about four fifths of them singletons. Sequences were obtained from peripheral blood. The receptors originated from a man younger than 45 who had recovered from COVID-19. Each CDR3 is given with its conserved first and last residue. The D gene is left open where the match is weak. Clone size is given for some rows only: seen once, a few or many times, or a class if the clone is expanded.

TRBD1,TRBV23-1,TRBJ1-4,.,CASSQKNRDRDEKLFF,TGCGCCAGCAGTCAAAAAAACCGGGACAGGGATGAAAAACTGTTTTTT
TRBD2,TRBV11-2,TRBJ2-3,.,CASSPRTSGTQYF,TGTGCCAGCAGCCCTCGGACTAGCGGTACGCAGTATTTT
TRBD2,TRBV7-6,TRBJ2-3,.,CASSTLAGDVTHTQYF,TGTGCCAGCAGCACACTAGCGGGGGATGTCACACATACGCAGTATTTT
.,TRBV18,TRBJ1-4,.,CASSPLEGEKLFF,TGTGCCAGCTCACCACTGGAGGGAGAAAAACTGTTTTTT
TRBD1,TRBV7-3,TRBJ2-2,.,CASSPYGDRDYTGELFF,TGTGCCAGCAGCCCCTACGGGGACAGGGATTACACCGGGGAGCTGTTTTTT
TRBD2,TRBV2,TRBJ2-3,.,CASSEERFSGGLLF,TGTGCCAGCAGTGAAGAACGGTTTAGCGGGGGCTTACTTTTT
.,TRBV7-9,TRBJ1-2,.,CASSLEMRAGNGYTF,TGTGCCAGCAGCTTAGAAATGCGGGCAGGAAATGGCTACACCTTC
TRBD1,TRBV7-2,TRBJ2-3,once,CASSSGGQTTDTQYF,TGTGCCAGCAGCTCTGGGGGACAGACCACAGATACGCAGTATTTT
.,TRBV21-1,TRBJ2-1,few,CASSKARDRGSQYRVLSYNEQFF,TGTGCCAGCAGCAAAGCGCGGGACAGGGGTTCTCAGTACCGGGTACTCTCCTACAATGAGCAGTTCTTC
.,TRBV10-3,TRBJ1-1,once,CAIRPEQGNAFF,TGTGCCATCAGACCAGAGCAGGGGAATGCTTTCTTT
.,TRBV5-1,TRBJ1-5,.,CASSPGSGDQPQHF,TGCGCCAGCAGCCCCGGGTCGGGGGATCAGCCCCAGCATTTT
TRBD2,TRBV15,TRBJ2-3,.,CATSSGRGASTDTQYF,TGTGCCACCAGTAGTGGGCGGGGGGCCAGCACAGATACGCAGTATTTT
TRBD2,TRBV2,TRBJ2-5,.,CASSELLAGGEETQYF,TGTGCCAGCAGTGAACTTTTAGCGGGGGGGGAAGAGACCCAGTACTTC
.,TRBV3-1/TRBV3-2,TRBJ2-1,many,CASSPRGTFGNEQFF,TGTGCCAGCAGCCCCCGCGGGACCTTCGGCAATGAGCAGTTCTTC
TRBD2,TRBV18,TRBJ2-1,.,CASSPIAGTYNEQFF,TGTGCCAGCTCACCGATAGCGGGAACCTACAATGAGCAGTTCTTC
.,TRBV5-4,TRBJ2-2,.,CASSFIVGRRDTGELFF,TGTGCCAGCAGCTTCATTGTGGGGCGGCGAGACACCGGGGAGCTGTTTTTT
.,TRBV28,TRBJ2-5,.,CASSFPRDSGTQYF,TGTGCCAGCAGTTTTCCTAGAGACTCGGGGACCCAGTACTTC
TRBD1,TRBV19,TRBJ1-1,.,CASRKKTGGDTEAFF,TGTGCCAGTCGGAAAAAAACAGGGGGGGACACTGAAGCTTTCTTT
TRBD2,TRBV3-1/TRBV3-2,TRBJ2-2,.,CASSLSGGATGELFF,TGTGCCAGCAGCCTTAGCGGGGGGGCCACCGGGGAGCTGTTTTTT
.,TRBV7-3,TRBJ1-2,.,CASSPGMNYGYTF,TGTGCCAGCAGCCCCGGGATGAACTATGGCTACACCTTC
TRBD1,TRBV7-9,TRBJ1-6,few,CASRLGGQENSPLHF,TGTGCCAGCAGGCTAGGTGGACAGGAAAATTCACCCCTCCACTTT
TRBD2,TRBV29-1,TRBJ2-3,.,CSVGLAGATDTQYF,TGCAGCGTTGGTCTAGCGGGGGCCACAGATACGCAGTATTTT
TRBD2,TRBV2,TRBJ2-7,.,CASSVGLAGDYEQYF,TGTGCCAGCAGTGTTGGACTAGCGGGGGACTACGAGCAGTACTTC
TRBD1,TRBV27,TRBJ2-3,.,CASSFWDRSTDTQYF,TGTGCCAGCAGTTTTTGGGACAGGAGCACAGATACGCAGTATTTT
.,TRBV4-1,TRBJ2-1,.,CASSHYPRGSYNEQFF,TGCGCCAGCAGCCATTATCCACGGGGCTCCTACAATGAGCAGTTCTTC
.,TRBV27,TRBJ2-2,.,CASSFQNANTGELFF,TGTGCCAGCAGTTTTCAGAACGCGAACACCGGGGAGCTGTTTTTT
TRBD2,TRBV5-1,TRBJ2-5,.,CASSSPSGGGETQYF,TGCGCCAGCAGCTCGCCTAGCGGGGGGGGTGAGACCCAGTACTTC
.,TRBV29-1,TRBJ1-1,.,CSVVGQGTEAFF,TGCAGCGTTGTAGGGCAGGGTACTGAAGCTTTCTTT
.,TRBV9,TRBJ2-1,.,CASSVQVVGQSKQFF,TGTGCCAGCAGCGTACAGGTTGTGGGCCAATCGAAGCAGTTCTTC
TRBD1,TRBV18,TRBJ2-7,.,CASSPPTDRAEQYF,TGTGCCAGCTCACCCCCGACAGACAGGGCAGAGCAGTACTTC
TRBD1,TRBV10-3,TRBJ1-1,once,CAISDGTGEAEAFF,TGTGCCATCAGTGATGGGACAGGGGAGGCTGAAGCTTTCTTT
.,TRBV10-3,TRBJ1-2,.,CAISEGPGLERYGYTF,TGTGCCATCAGTGAGGGCCCGGGTTTAGAGCGGTATGGCTACACCTTC